This is a list of T cell receptor beta chains from one sample in a study of blood T cell repertoires in COVID-19. Produced via immunoSEQ multiplex PCR; TCRdb's table is partial and in-frame only. The table includes about 370,000 clones, more than 80% detected once. Sequenced: peripheral blood. The receptor source for this set is a young woman with COVID-19, enrolled during active disease. The conserved cysteine and the conserved F or W are not part of the CDR3 here. D genes are given only for firm matches. Size is stated for part of the rows, as once, few or many counts, or as a class when the clone is expanded.

V	D	J	size	CDR3
TRBV24-1	TRBD1	TRBJ1-5	-	ATSEAPGQGARDQPQH
TRBV6-5	TRBD2	TRBJ2-5	-	ASSTSGSGETQY
TRBV21-1	-	TRBJ1-5	-	ASSDRRDRENQPQH
TRBV5-1	-	TRBJ1-1	-	ASSLARAWNTEAF
TRBV10-3	TRBD1	TRBJ2-3	-	AISPGQNTDTQY
TRBV7-9	TRBD1	TRBJ1-1	-	ASRSPTGGGETF
TRBV5-1	-	TRBJ2-5	-	ASSLTPTLGTQY
TRBV7-9	-	TRBJ2-3	-	ASSPPFGSALRGDTQY
TRBV19	TRBD2	TRBJ2-1	once	ASSIRTSGGAISYNEQF
TRBV19	-	TRBJ1-5	-	ASSIRYRVSNQPQH
TRBV24-1	TRBD2	TRBJ2-1	-	ATSDPGLAGGREQF
TRBV6-2/TRBV6-3	-	TRBJ1-6	-	ASSYRGASGTLINSPLH
TRBV2	TRBD1	TRBJ2-2	-	ASKDRGHNTGELF
TRBV3-1/TRBV3-2	-	TRBJ1-4	-	ASSQDPGLEEKLF
TRBV28	-	TRBJ1-1	many	ASSLGPGATEAF
TRBV27	-	TRBJ2-7	-	ASSFLSGVSYEQY
TRBV6-1	TRBD1	TRBJ2-3	-	ASSEATGLGDTQY
TRBV19	-	TRBJ1-5	-	ASSPMTTDQPQH
TRBV27	-	TRBJ2-6	-	ASSLIQDSGANVLT
TRBV2	-	TRBJ2-1	few	ASTGNEQF
TRBV25-1	TRBD2	TRBJ2-5	-	ASSHLAGEWETQY
TRBV19	-	TRBJ1-1	-	ASSILGINTEAF
TRBV6-5	TRBD1	TRBJ2-7	-	ASSPGQDYYEQY
TRBV27	TRBD1	TRBJ2-5	-	ASSSGGASQETQY
TRBV7-2	-	TRBJ2-5	-	ASSIRVREETQY
TRBV11-3	-	TRBJ1-2	-	ASSLQLRNSANYGYT
TRBV2	TRBD1	TRBJ1-1	-	ASSGAGGNTEAF
TRBV4-2	TRBD2	TRBJ2-1	-	ASSHLGLGGTSYNEQF
TRBV5-1	TRBD1	TRBJ2-1	-	ASSLVPGGGDEQF
TRBV14	-	TRBJ2-1	-	ASSQVWDSGPGQF
TRBV6-2/TRBV6-3	-	TRBJ2-7	-	ASSYSERPVPVPSYEQY
TRBV20-1	TRBD1	TRBJ1-2	few	RGGQGTGYT
TRBV7-9	TRBD1	TRBJ1-4	-	ASSPGTGGPNEKLF
TRBV27	-	TRBJ1-1	-	ASSLSVGGSTEAF
TRBV27	TRBD1	TRBJ1-3	-	ASSLSGTGSGNTIY
TRBV4-2	TRBD2	TRBJ2-1	once	ASSQGLADDNEQF
TRBV5-1	-	TRBJ2-5	once	ASGLAGGETQY
TRBV5-1	-	TRBJ1-2	-	ASSLSGGVDGYT
TRBV10-1	-	TRBJ2-1	-	ASGRGGGYNEQF
TRBV4-1	TRBD1	TRBJ1-2	-	ASSPGTGFLDT
TRBV11-1	-	TRBJ2-7	once	ASSLGRRQNYEQY
TRBV10-3	-	TRBJ1-1	-	AISSEQTNTEAF
TRBV27	-	TRBJ2-7	-	ASSLGTGAYEQY
TRBV10-1	-	TRBJ2-1	-	ASRPVGRDNEQF
TRBV11-3	TRBD2	TRBJ2-2	-	ASSYTSGRALVFPGELF
TRBV19	-	TRBJ2-2	-	ASSPQMVQVTGELF
TRBV10-3	TRBD1	TRBJ1-2	-	AISERGQNTNYGYT
TRBV10-2	TRBD2	TRBJ2-6	few	ASSGTGTSGSSGANVLT
TRBV10-3	-	TRBJ2-3	-	AIRGGYSTDTQY
TRBV2	-	TRBJ1-4	-	ASSEQGQANEKLF
TRBV19	-	TRBJ1-1	-	ASSTGGGPMNTEAF
TRBV6-1	-	TRBJ1-5	once	ATSRRGEVQPQH
TRBV7-9	-	TRBJ2-2	-	ASYQGQRSANTGELF
TRBV23-1	-	TRBJ1-5	-	ASRGRGNNQPQH
TRBV2	TRBD2	TRBJ2-5	-	ANSLAGEETQY